The clone carrying this T cell receptor beta chain has a single count. Its antigen is unknown. The sample's treatment: roughly 19 received Ad26.COV2.S at low or high dose, single or two shots; five or six received placebo; per-sample allocation not given. Sampling occurred on day 63 after the first vaccine or placebo injection. What was given as vaccine was an Ad26 vector encoding Wuhan-strain SARS-CoV-2 spike. This sample stems from a study of Ad26.COV2.S vaccination and SARS-CoV-2 variants. Overall study findings and caveats: Among vaccine recipients, spike-specific TCR breadth exceeded that of placebo recipients. Total T cell responses, in the TCR breadth and depth analyses, may have been underestimated.

Produced via immunoSEQ multiplex PCR; TCRdb's table is partial and in-frame only. The sample has approximately 480,000 clones, around 85% seen once. Germline CDR1 reads SGHAT; CDR2 reads FQDESV (reference sequence). Between the trimmed V and J ends, which lost 3 bases and 4 bases, there was a span of 12 bases. CDR3 length equals 14 residues. The V call is TRBV11-1, the J call TRBJ1-2, with D possibly TRBD1 on 5 matching bases. This TCR was sampled from a person between 18 and 59 years old who received the Ad26.COV2.S COVID-19 vaccine or a placebo. The sample here was peripheral blood, taken in a trial of Ad26.COV2.S vaccine versus placebo. The CDR3 loop reads CASSFSGDGYGYTF. The CDR3 region has the DNA TGTGCCAGCAGCTTCTCGGGGGACGGCTATGGCTACACCTTC.